The 2 T cell receptor beta chains given below trace back to one sample, sequenced in a study of post-analysis software for immune sequencing data. Whole-study results and caveats: The study found TRBV5-6, TRBV5-1 and TRBV20-1 among four to six TRBV segments more frequent in patients than controls.

These TCRs are of unknown antigen specificity. Sequencing libraries made from TCR beta cDNA carried unique molecular identifiers. In TCRdb, the PCR reads were re-called with MiXCR into one record per CDR3 protein. The sample includes around 710,000 distinct CDR3 sequences, roughly 46% seen only once; the top ten take 4% to 5%. The sample consisted of blood. The receptors originated from a girl aged 10-17 years with multiple sclerosis.

The chain uses TRBV6-1 and TRBJ1-2; D not resolved. Germline V gives CDR1 MNHNS, CDR2 SASEGT. V dropped 0 bases and J dropped 4 bases, with 15 bases sitting between them. The CDR3 covers 16 residues. CDR3 region: CASSEAAGRAVYGYTF. As DNA, the CDR3 is TGTGCCAGCAGTGAAGCCGCGGGAAGGGCTGTCTATGGCTACACCTTC.

The chain joins TRBV5-1 to TRBJ2-3; maybe TRBD1 (6 bases). Trimming stripped 5 bases from V and 3 bases from J, with 22 bases between. Looked up from germline, CDR1 is SGHRS and CDR2 is YFSETQ. CDR3 size: 17 residues. This CDR3 reads CASSPTPGVVFTDTQYF. CDR3 bases: TGCGCCAGCAGTCCCACCCCAGGGGTAGTTTTTACAGATACGCAGTATTTT.